One and the same sample provided the 4 T cell receptor beta chains below, sequenced in a study of lung T cells in sarcoidosis with Löfgren's syndrome. TCRdb ran MiXCR on the reads and lists one entry per CDR3 protein. The repertoire holds thousands of distinct CDR3 sequences, with around 24% as singletons. Sequences were obtained from CD4+ T cells from bronchoalveolar lavage. The source is a human donor with sarcoidosis (Löfgren's syndrome or another form), or a control subject (not recorded which).

This clonotype is judged medium-sized. The chain carries TRBV2 and TRBJ2-7; D may be TRBD1 (6 bases). V lost 5 bases and J lost 10, with 15 bases in between. Germline V gene lookup returns CDR1 SNHLY and CDR2 FYNNEI. CDR3 length: 12 residues. CDR3 coding DNA: TGTGCCAGCAGTCTCGGTCCGGGACAACAGTACGTC. Encoded protein: CASSLGPGQQYV.

This clonotype appeared many times. This chain uses TRBV7-3 with TRBJ2-1, with 8 bases that match TRBD2. With 2 bases clipped from V and 6 bases from J, the junction kept 3 bases outside the gene matches. The CDR3 has 14 residues. The germline V gene encodes CDR1 SGHTA and CDR2 FQGTGA. In DNA form, the CDR3 reads TGTGCCAGCAGCTTAGCGGGAGGAGTCAATGAGCAGTTCTTC. Encoded protein: CASSLAGGVNEQFF. The entire variable domain, with the rest obtained from reference TRBV7-3 and TRBJ2-1, is as follows: GAGVSQTPSNKVTEKGKYVELRCDPISGHTALYWYRQSLGQGPEFLIYFQGTGAADDSGLPNDRFFAVRPEGSVSTLKIQRTERGDSAVYLCASSLAGGVNEQFFGPGTRLTVL.

Of note for this clonotype: Germline is not matched at one junction end, which may reflect a read error. The chain uses TRBV5-4 and TRBJ2-1, with 11 bases aligning to TRBD2. Germline CDR1 is SGHNT and CDR2 is YYREEE (reference sequence). The CDR3 spans 14 residues. The CDR3 sequence is CASSPSGRLNEQLF. The CDR3 bases are TGTGCCAGCAGCCCTAGCGGGAGGCTCAATGAGCAGCTCTTC.

This clonotype is medium-sized. The gene calls are TRBV10-3 and TRBJ2-1, with no clear D. Trimming stripped 2 bases from V and 5 bases from J, with 10 bases between. CDR3 length equals 14 residues. CDR1 and CDR2 from the germline V gene are ENHRY and SYGVKD. The CDR3 spells CAISENAQNNEQFF. In nucleotides, the CDR3 is TGTGCCATCAGTGAGAATGCCCAAAACAATGAGCAGTTCTTC.